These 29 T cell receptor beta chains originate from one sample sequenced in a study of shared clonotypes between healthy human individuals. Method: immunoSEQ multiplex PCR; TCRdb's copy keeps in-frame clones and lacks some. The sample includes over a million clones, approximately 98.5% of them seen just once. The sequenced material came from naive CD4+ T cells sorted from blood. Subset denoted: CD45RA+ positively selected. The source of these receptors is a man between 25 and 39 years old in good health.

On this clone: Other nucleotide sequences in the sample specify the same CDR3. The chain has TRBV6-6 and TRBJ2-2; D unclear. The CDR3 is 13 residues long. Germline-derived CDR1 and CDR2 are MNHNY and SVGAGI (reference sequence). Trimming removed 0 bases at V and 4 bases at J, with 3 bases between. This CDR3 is CASSYSSTGELFF. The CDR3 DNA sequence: TGTGCCAGCAGTTACTCTTCCACCGGGGAGCTGTTTTTT.

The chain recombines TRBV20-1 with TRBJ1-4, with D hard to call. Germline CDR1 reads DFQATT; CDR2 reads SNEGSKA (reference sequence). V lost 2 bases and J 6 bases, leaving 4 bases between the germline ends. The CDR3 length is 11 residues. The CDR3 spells CSARPDEKLFF. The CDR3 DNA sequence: TGCAGTGCTAGACCTGATGAAAAACTGTTTTTT.

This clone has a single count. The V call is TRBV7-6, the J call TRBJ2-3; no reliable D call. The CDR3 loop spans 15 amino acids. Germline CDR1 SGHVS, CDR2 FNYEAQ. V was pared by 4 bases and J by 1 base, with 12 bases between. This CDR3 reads CASSSGLRGTDTQYF. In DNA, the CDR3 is TGTGCCAGCAGCTCAGGTCTCCGAGGCACAGATACGCAGTATTTT.

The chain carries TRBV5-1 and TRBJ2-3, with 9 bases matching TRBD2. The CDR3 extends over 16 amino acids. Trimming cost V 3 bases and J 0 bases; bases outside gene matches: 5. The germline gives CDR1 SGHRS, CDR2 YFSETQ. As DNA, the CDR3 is TGCGCCAGCAGCTCGGGACTAGCAGCTAGCACAGATACGCAGTATTTT. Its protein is CASSSGLAASTDTQYF.

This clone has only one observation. The CDR3 nucleotides are TGTGCCAGCAGCTTGACAGGGGGCAAAAACATTCAGTACTTC. This gives the protein CASSLTGGKNIQYF. The chain couples TRBV7-8 to TRBJ2-4; 9 bases match TRBD1. The CDR3 contains 14 residues. Germline values: CDR1 SGHVS, CDR2 FQNEAQ. The V gene end was trimmed by 3 bases and the J gene end by 3 bases; junction bases not matched to a gene: 0.

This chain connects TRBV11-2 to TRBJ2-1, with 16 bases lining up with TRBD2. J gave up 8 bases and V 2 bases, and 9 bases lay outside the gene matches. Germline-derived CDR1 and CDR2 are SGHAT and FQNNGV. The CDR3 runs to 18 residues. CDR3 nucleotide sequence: TGTGCCAGCAGCTTATCTACGGGACTAGCGGGAGGGGTCCATGAGCAGTTCTTC. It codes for CASSLSTGLAGGVHEQFF.

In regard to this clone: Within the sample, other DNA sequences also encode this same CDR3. In DNA form, the CDR3 reads TGTGCCAGCAGTTACTCTCGGGGTCAGCCCCAGCATTTT. It is translated as CASSYSRGQPQHF. The gene calls are TRBV6-5 and TRBJ1-5; D uncertain. Germline values: CDR1 MNHEY, CDR2 SVGAGI. V lost 0 bases and J lost 6, with 6 bases in between. The length of the CDR3 is 13 residues.

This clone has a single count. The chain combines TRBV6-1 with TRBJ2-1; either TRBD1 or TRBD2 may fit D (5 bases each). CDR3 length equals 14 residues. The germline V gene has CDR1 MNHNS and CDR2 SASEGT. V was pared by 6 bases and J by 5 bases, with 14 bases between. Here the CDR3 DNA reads TGTGCCAGCAGAGTGGTAGGGACGAACAATGAGCAGTTCTTC. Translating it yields CASRVVGTNNEQFF.

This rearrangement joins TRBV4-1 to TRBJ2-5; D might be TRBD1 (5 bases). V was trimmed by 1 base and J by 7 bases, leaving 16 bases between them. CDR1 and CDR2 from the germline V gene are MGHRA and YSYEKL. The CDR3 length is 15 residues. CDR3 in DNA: TGCGCCAGCAGCCAAGGTCTTGACAGTGGCGGGACCCAGTACTTC. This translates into CASSQGLDSGGTQYF.

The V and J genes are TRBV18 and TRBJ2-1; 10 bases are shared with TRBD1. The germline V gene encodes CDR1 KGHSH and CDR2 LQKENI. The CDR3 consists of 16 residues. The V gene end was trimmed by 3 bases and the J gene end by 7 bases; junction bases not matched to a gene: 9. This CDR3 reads CASSPNRQGAQNEQFF. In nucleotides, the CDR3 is TGTGCCAGCTCACCGAACCGACAGGGGGCGCAGAATGAGCAGTTCTTC.

CDR3 coding DNA: TGTGCCAGCAGCCAGGTAGAGAGCTATGAGCAGTTCTTC. It specifies CASSQVESYEQFF. The J gene is TRBJ2-1, the V gene TRBV14; D ambiguous. This CDR3 is 13 amino acids long. Germline CDR1 reads SGHDN; CDR2 reads FVKESK. The V end lost 3 bases, the J end lost 8 bases, and 11 bases lay between the germline ends.

Here the CDR3 reads CASSAERDYNEQFF. The CDR3 DNA follows: TGTGCCAGCAGCGCGGAGCGGGACTACAATGAGCAGTTCTTC. The gene calls are TRBV9 and TRBJ2-1, with 7 nucleotides matching TRBD2. The CDR3 spans 14 residues. In germline, CDR1 is SGDLS, CDR2 YYNGEE. With 3 bases clipped from V and 3 bases from J, the junction kept 3 bases outside the gene matches.

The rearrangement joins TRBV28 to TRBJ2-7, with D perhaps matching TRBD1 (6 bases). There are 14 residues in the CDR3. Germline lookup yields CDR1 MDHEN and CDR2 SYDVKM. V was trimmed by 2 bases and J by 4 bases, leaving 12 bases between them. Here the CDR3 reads CASSLPGVRYEQYF. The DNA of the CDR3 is TGTGCCAGCAGTTTACCAGGGGTAAGGTACGAGCAGTACTTC.

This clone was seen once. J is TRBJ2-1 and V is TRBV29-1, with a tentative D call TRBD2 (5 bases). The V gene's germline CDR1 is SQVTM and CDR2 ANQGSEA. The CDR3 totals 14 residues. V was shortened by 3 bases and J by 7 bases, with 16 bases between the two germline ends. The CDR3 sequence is CSVEFYTGKNEQFF. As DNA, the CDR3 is TGCAGCGTTGAGTTCTACACGGGGAAGAATGAGCAGTTCTTC.

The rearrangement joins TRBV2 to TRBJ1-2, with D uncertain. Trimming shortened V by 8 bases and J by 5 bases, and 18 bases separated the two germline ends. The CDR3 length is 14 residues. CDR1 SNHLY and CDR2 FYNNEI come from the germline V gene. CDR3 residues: CASAGSSQYYGYTF. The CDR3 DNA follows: TGTGCCAGCGCCGGGTCCTCCCAATATTATGGCTACACCTTC.

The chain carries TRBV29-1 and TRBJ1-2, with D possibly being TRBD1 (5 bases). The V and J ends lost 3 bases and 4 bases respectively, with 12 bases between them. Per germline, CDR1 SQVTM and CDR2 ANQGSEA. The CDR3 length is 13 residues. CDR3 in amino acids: CSVELLGTYGYTF. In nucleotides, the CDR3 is TGCAGCGTTGAGCTACTAGGGACCTATGGCTACACCTTC.

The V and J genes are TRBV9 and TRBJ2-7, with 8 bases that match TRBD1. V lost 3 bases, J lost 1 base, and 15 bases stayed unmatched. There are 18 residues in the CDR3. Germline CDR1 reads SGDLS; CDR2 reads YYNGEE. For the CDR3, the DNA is TGTGCCAGCAGCGCTGCCGCCGACAGGGGCGACCGTTCCTACGAGCAGTACTTC. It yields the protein CASSAAADRGDRSYEQYF.

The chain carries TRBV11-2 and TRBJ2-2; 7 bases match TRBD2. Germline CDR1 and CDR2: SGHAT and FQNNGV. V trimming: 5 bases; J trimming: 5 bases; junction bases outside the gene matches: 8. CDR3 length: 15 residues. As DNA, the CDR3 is TGTGCCAGCAGCCCCGGGGCGGGGGTAACCGGGGAGCTGTTTTTT. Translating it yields CASSPGAGVTGELFF.

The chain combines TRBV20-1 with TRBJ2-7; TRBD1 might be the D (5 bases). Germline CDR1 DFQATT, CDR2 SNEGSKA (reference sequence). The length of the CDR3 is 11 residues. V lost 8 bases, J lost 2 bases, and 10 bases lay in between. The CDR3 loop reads CSPRVTYEQYF. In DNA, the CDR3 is TGCAGTCCCAGGGTCACCTACGAGCAGTACTTC.

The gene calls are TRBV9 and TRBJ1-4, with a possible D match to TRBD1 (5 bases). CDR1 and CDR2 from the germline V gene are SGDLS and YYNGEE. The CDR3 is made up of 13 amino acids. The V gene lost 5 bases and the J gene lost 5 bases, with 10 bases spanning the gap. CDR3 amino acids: CASSRAGNEKLFF. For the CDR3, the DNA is TGTGCCAGCAGTAGGGCAGGGAATGAAAAACTGTTTTTT.

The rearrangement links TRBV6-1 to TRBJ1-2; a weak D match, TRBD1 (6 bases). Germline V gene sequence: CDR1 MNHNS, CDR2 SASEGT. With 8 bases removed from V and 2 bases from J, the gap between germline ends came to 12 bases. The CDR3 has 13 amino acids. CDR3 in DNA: TGTGCCAGCTTTTTCGACAGGAACTATGGCTACACCTTC. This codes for CASFFDRNYGYTF.

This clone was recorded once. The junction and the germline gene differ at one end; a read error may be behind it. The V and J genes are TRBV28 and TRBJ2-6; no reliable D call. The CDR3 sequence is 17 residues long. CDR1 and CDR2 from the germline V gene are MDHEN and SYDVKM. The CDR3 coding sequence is TGTGCCAGCAGTTCCCCGCCGGTGGGCTCTGGGACCAACGTCCTGACTTTC. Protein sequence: CASSSPPVGSGTNVLTF.

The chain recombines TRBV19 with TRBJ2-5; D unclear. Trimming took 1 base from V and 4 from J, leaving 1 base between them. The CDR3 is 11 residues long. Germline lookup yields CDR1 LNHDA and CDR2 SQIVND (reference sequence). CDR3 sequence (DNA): TGTGCCAGTAGTATAGCAGAGACCCAGTACTTC. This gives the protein CASSIAETQYF.

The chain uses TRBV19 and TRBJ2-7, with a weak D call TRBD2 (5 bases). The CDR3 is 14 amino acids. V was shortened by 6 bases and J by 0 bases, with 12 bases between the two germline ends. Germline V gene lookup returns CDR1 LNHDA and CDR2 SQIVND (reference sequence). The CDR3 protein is CASSPRGASYEQYF. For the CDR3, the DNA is TGTGCCAGTAGCCCCCGGGGAGCCTCCTACGAGCAGTACTTC.

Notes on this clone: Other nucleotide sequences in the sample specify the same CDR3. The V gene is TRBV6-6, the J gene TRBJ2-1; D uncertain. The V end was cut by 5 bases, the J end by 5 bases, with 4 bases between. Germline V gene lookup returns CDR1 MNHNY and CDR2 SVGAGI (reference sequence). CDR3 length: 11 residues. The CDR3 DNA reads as TGTGCCAGCAGTACACACAATGAGCAGTTCTTC. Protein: CASSTHNEQFF.

Here the CDR3 DNA reads TGTGCCAGCAGTTTAGTTGGGGACAGGGTCGGTTACGAGCAGTACTTC. Protein: CASSLVGDRVGYEQYF. V gene TRBV27 combines with J gene TRBJ2-7, with TRBD1 matching 9 bases. The CDR3 has 16 amino acids. CDR1 MNHEY and CDR2 SMNVEV come from the germline V gene (reference sequence). Trimming at V came to 2 bases and at J to 4 bases, leaving 9 bases not matched to a gene.

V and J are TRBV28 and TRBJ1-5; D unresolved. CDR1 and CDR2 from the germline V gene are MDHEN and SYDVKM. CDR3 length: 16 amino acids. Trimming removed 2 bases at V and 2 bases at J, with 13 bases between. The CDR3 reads CASSLSGDYGNQPQHF. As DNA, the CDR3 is TGTGCCAGCAGTTTAAGCGGAGATTACGGCAATCAGCCCCAGCATTTT.

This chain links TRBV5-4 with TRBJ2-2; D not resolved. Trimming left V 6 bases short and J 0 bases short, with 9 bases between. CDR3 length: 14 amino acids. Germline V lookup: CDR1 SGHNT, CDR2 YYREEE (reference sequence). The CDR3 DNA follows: TGTGCCAGCACCTGGGGATCGAACACCGGGGAGCTGTTTTTT. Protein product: CASTWGSNTGELFF. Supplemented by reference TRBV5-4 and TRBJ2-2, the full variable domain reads ETGVTQSPTHLIKTRGQQVTLRCSSQSGHNTVSWYQQALGQGPQFIFQYYREEENGRGNFPPRFSGLQFPNYSSELNVNALELDDSALYLCASTWGSNTGELFFGEGSRLTVL.

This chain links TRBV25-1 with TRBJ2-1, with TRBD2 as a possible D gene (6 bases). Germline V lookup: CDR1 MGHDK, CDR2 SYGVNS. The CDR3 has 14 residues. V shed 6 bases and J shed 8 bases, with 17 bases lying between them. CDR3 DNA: TGTGCCAGCAGGGGACTGCTGGGTGGGGATGAGCAGTTCTTC. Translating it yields CASRGLLGGDEQFF.